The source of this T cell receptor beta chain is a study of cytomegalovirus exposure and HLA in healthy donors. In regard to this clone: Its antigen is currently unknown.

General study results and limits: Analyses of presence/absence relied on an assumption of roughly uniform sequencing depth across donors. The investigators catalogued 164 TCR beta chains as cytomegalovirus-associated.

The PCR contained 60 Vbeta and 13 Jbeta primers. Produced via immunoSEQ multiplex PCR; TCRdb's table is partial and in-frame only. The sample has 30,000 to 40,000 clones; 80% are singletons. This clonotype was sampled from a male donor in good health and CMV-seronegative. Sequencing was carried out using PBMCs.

CDR3 DNA: TGTGCCAGTAGTATAGCAGGGGGACAGCCCCAGCATTTT. It yields the protein CASSIAGGQPQHF. The chain links TRBV19 to TRBJ1-5; TRBD1 matches at 7 bases. The CDR3 consists of 13 residues. Germline assignment: CDR1 LNHDA and CDR2 SQIVND (reference sequence). J lost 7 bases, V lost 1 base, and 1 base had no gene match.